Given below is one T cell receptor (beta chain) in context. CDR3 size: 18 residues. Germline V lookup: CDR1 MDHEN, CDR2 SYDVKM. Germline trimming cut 2 bases from V and 0 bases from J; bases unmatched to any gene: 0. This entry comes from a study of blood T cell repertoires in COVID-19. Study details: T cells, B-cell-depleted T cells, or PBMCs supplied cDNA or gDNA.

Only in-frame clones appear in the TCRdb table, and some are missing; sequencing was by immunoSEQ multiplex PCR. The top ten clones hold 5% of a sample with 300,000 to 350,000 clones, about 87% of them seen once. This TCR was recovered from a young man who had recovered from COVID-19. The chain recombines TRBV28 with TRBJ2-6; 14 bases line up with TRBD2. The specimen sequenced was PBMCs or T cells enriched from blood (not recorded which). The CDR3 coding sequence is TGTGCCAGCAGTTTAGGACTAGCGGGGGGCTCTGGGGCCAACGTCCTGACTTTC. It codes for CASSLGLAGGSGANVLTF.